This T cell receptor (beta chain) was recovered during a study of T-cell reconstitution after alpha-beta-depleted transplantation in children. About this clonotype: The junction departs from germline at one end; a sequencing error may be responsible.

Unique molecular identifiers were incorporated when the TCRbeta library was constructed. Via MiXCR, TCRdb re-called the PCR reads, giving one row per CDR3 protein. The sample consists of 98,000 or so distinct CDR3 sequences, around a quarter of them appearing once. Per the germline V gene, CDR1 is SGHRS and CDR2 is YFSETQ. This CDR3 region has 13 residues. The J gene is TRBJ1-2, the V gene TRBV5-1, with a tentative D call TRBD1 (6 bases). The source material was PBMCs, sampled before TCRalphabeta/CD19-depleted stem cell transplant. This sequence originates from a boy aged 2 to 9 with acute lymphoblastic leukemia, due to receive a stem cell transplant. CDR3 amino acids: CASSLVRGWLPSF. The DNA for the CDR3 is TGCGCCAGCAGCTTGGTCAGGGGCTGGTTGCCGTCCTTC.